A selection of T cell receptor beta chains follows, all from one sample in a study of blood T cell repertoires in COVID-19. Libraries were prepared by immunoSEQ multiplex PCR; TCRdb keeps only in-frame clonotypes and omits some of them. This table holds about 98,000 clones, nearly 90% found once. Sample: peripheral blood. The receptors here all came from a man aged 70-80 years with acute or convalescent COVID-19. Both conserved end residues are trimmed from each CDR3. A D gene is named only where the DNA matches it firmly.

TRBJ2-3 NA 10 TRBV7-3 ASSQEGYTQY
TRBJ2-1 NA 12 TRBV5-1 ASTLDLTNDEQF
TRBJ1-6 TRBD1 13 TRBV19 ASSLTGTGPSTLH
TRBJ1-4 NA 11 TRBV6-1 ASSEYGRGKLF
TRBJ1-2 NA 11 TRBV5-4 ASSLATGNGYT
TRBJ2-1 TRBD2 11 TRBV7-3 ASSPPGGNEQF
TRBJ1-1 NA 13 TRBV6-6 ASSYGGVGNTEAF
TRBJ2-3 NA 14 TRBV4-2 ASSQVSGGREGTQY
TRBJ2-3 NA 10 TRBV7-2 ASNGGTDTQY
TRBJ2-1 NA 14 TRBV6-1 ASSEGPTRVLGEQF
TRBJ1-6 TRBD1 14 TRBV5-6 ASSLRTGVGNSPLH
TRBJ1-2 TRBD1 12 TRBV7-3 ASSLSGQGYGYT
TRBJ1-2 NA 12 TRBV5-4 ASSRPGHKEGYT
TRBJ1-2 TRBD1 11 TRBV28 ASRIRGNYGYT
TRBJ2-7 TRBD1 18 TRBV12-5 ASGLVLGTGGLSSSYEQY
TRBJ2-3 TRBD2 12 TRBV7-3 ASSSGLAIDTQY
TRBJ1-1 TRBD1 10 TRBV3-1/TRBV3-2 ASSLDRGAAF
TRBJ1-2 NA 10 TRBV6-5 ASTTNSHGYT
TRBJ2-4 TRBD2 15 TRBV27 ASSPLGTSGSKNIQY
TRBJ1-2 TRBD1 14 TRBV18 ASSPRGQEPNYGYT
TRBJ2-1 NA 10 TRBV7-9 ASSLIGAEQF
TRBJ1-6 TRBD1 15 TRBV7-3 ASSLTGRGPNNSPLH
TRBJ2-1 NA 12 TRBV5-4 ASSFAQGKNEQF
TRBJ1-1 NA 11 TRBV7-8 ASTRGGTDEAF
TRBJ1-1 TRBD1 11 TRBV10-1 ASSRDRVAEAF
TRBJ1-3 TRBD1 12 TRBV5-1 ASSSTGAGNTIY
TRBJ2-3 TRBD2 15 TRBV6-1 ASSEILSGGATDTQY
TRBJ1-5 NA 11 TRBV10-3 AISEAENQPQH
TRBJ2-5 TRBD1 13 TRBV3-1/TRBV3-2 ASSRGTGDLETQY
TRBJ1-1 NA 11 TRBV19 ASSIGPNTEAF
TRBJ1-6 NA 12 TRBV2 ASSEARGNSPLH
TRBJ1-1 NA 12 TRBV9 ASSPTTGNTEAF
TRBJ2-3 TRBD2 16 TRBV4-1 ASSQDLLAGGPTDTQY
TRBJ2-5 TRBD2 13 TRBV10-3 AISNIRGGQETQY
TRBJ2-2 NA 14 TRBV6-1 ASSDRHGIDTGELF
TRBJ1-1 TRBD1 11 TRBV5-5 ASSTDRGTEAF
TRBJ1-4 NA 11 TRBV5-6 ASSLWGVEKLF